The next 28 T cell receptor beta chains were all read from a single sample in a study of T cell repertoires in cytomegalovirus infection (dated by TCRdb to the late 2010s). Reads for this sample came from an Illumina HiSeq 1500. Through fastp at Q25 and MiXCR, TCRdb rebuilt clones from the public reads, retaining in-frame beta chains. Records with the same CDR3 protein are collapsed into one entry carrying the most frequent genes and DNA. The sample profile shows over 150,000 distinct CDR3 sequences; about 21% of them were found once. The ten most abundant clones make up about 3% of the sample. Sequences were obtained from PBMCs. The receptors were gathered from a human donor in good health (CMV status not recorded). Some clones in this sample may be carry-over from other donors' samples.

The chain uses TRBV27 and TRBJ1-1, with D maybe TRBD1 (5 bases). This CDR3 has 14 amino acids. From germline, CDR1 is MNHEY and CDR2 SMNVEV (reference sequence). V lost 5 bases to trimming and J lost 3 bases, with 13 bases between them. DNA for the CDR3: TGTGCCAGCAGTGAAGGGGTTGCGCACACTGAAGCTTTCTTT. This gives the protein CASSEGVAHTEAFF.

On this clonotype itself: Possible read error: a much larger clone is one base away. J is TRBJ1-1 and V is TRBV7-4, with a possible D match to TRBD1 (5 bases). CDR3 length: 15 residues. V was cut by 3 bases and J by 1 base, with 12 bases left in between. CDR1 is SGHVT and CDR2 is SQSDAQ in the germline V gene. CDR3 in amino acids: CASSLVGLENTEAFF. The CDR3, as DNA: TGTGCCAGCAGCTTGGTGGGACTGGAGAACACTGAAGCTTTCTTT.

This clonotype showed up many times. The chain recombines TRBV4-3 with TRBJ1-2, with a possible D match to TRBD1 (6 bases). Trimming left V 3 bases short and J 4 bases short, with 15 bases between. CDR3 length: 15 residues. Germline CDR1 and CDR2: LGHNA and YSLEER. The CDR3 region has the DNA TGCGCCAGCAGCCATAGGGGGGCCACCTTCTATGGCTACACCTTC. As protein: CASSHRGATFYGYTF.

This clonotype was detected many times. The CDR3 protein is CARGGTGRNSPLHF. CDR3 nucleotides: TGTGCCAGAGGCGGGACAGGGCGTAATTCACCCCTCCACTTT. The chain is built from TRBV7-2 and TRBJ1-6; 9 nucleotides line up with TRBD1. The V gene's germline CDR1 is SGHTA and CDR2 FQGNSA. CDR3 length: 14 amino acids. V lost 9 bases, J lost 6 bases, and 6 bases stayed unmatched.

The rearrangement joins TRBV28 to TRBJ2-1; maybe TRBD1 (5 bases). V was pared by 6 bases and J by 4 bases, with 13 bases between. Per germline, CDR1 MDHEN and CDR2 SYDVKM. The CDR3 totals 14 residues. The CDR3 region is CASSQGAKYNEQFF. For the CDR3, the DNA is TGTGCCAGCAGCCAAGGGGCCAAATACAATGAGCAGTTCTTC.

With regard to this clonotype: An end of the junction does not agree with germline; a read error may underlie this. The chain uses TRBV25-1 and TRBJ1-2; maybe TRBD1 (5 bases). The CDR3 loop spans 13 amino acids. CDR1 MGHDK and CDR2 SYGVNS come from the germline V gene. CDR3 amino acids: CASSEGVNYGFTF. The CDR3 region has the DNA TGTGCCAGCAGTGAGGGGGTGAACTATGGCTTCACCTTC.

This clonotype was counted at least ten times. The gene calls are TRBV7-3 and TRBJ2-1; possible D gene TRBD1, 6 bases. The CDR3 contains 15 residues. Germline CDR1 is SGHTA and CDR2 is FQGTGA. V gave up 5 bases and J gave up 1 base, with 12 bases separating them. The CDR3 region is CASSLLTGSYNEQFF. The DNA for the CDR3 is TGTGCCAGCAGCCTCTTAACAGGGTCCTACAATGAGCAGTTCTTC.

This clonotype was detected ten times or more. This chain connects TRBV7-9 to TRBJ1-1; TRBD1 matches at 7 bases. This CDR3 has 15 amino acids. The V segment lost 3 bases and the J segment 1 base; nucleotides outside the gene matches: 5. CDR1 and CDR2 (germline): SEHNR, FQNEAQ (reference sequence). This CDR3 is CASSFTTGPNTEAFF. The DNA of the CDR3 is TGTGCCAGCAGCTTCACGACAGGGCCGAACACTGAAGCTTTCTTT.

CDR3 bases: TGCGCCAGCACCTTAGACAGTTTCTCCTACGAGCAGTACTTC. The encoded protein is CASTLDSFSYEQYF. The J gene is TRBJ2-7, the V gene TRBV10-2; TRBD1 might be the D (5 bases). V was clipped by 7 bases and J by 0 bases, with 13 bases between them. Germline CDR1 reads WSHSY; CDR2 reads SAAADI. The CDR3 is 14 residues long.

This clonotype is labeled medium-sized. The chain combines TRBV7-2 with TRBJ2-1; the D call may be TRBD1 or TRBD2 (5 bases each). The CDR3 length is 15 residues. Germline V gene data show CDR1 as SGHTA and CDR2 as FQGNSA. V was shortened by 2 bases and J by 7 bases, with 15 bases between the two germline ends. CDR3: CASSLRTTSGNEQFF. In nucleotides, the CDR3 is TGTGCCAGCAGCTTAAGGACAACATCGGGGAATGAGCAGTTCTTC.

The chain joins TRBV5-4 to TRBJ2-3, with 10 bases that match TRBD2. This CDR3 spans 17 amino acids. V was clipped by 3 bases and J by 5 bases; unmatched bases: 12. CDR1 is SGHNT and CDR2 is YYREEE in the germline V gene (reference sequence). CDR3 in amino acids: CASSSPGASGSQDTQYF. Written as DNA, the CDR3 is TGTGCCAGCAGCTCCCCCGGTGCTAGCGGGAGTCAAGATACGCAGTATTTT.

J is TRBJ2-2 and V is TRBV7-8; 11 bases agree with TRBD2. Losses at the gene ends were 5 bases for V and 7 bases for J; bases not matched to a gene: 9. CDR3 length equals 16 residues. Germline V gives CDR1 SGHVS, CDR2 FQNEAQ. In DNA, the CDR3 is TGTGCCAGCAGCATTCTAGCGGGAGGTGGAGGCGGGGAGCTGTTTTTT. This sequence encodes CASSILAGGGGGELFF.

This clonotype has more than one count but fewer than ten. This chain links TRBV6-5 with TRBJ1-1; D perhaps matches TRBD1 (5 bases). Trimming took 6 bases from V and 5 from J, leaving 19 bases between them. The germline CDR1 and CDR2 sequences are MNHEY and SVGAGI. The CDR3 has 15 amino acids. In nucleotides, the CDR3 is TGTGCCAGCAGGCCTACTACCCTGGGGGGGACTGAAGCTTTCTTT. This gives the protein CASRPTTLGGTEAFF.

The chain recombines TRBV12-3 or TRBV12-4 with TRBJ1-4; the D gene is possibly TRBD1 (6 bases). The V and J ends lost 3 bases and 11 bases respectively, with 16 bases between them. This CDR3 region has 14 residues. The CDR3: CASSLAQGLGKLFF. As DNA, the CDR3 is TGTGCCAGCAGTTTGGCACAGGGATTAGGGAAACTGTTTTTT.

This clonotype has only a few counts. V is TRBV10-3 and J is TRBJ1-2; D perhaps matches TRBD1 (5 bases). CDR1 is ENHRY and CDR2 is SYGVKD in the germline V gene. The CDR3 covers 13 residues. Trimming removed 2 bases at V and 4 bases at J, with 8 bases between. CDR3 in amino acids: CAISEKGPYGYTF. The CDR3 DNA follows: TGTGCCATCAGTGAGAAGGGGCCCTATGGCTACACCTTC.

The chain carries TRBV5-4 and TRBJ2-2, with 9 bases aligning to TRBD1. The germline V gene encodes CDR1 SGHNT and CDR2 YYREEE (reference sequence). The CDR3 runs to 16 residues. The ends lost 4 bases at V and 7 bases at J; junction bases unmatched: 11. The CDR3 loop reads CASSVGGQGMDGELFF. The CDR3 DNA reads TGTGCCAGCAGCGTGGGCGGACAGGGGATGGACGGGGAGCTGTTTTTT.

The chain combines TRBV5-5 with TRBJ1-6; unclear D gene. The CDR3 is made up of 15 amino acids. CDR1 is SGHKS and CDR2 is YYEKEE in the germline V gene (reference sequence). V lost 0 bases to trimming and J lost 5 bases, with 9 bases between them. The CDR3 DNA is TGTGCCAGCAGCTTGGAGGCCAGTAATAATTCACCCCTCCACTTT. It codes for CASSLEASNNSPLHF.

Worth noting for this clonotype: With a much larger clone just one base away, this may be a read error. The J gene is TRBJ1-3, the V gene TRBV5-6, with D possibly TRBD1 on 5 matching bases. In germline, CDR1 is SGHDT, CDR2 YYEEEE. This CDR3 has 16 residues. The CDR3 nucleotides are TGTGCCAGCAGCTTGTATGGGGGAACCTCTGGAAACACCACATATTTT. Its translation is CASSLYGGTSGNTTYF.

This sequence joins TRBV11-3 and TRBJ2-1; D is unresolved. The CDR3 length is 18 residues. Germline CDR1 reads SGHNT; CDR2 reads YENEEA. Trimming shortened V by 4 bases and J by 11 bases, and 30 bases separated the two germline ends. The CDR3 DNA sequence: TGTGCCAGCAGCTCAATACTCCTGGACGCCTCGGGTGAGAGGAAGCAGTTCTTC. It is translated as CASSSILLDASGERKQFF.

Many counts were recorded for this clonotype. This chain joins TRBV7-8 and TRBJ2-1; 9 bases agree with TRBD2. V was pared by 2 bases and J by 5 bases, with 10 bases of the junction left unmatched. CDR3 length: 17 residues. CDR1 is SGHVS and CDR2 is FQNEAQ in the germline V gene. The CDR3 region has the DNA TGTGCCAGCAGCTTACCAGGGGCGGGAGGGCCGGACAATGAGCAGTTCTTC. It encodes CASSLPGAGGPDNEQFF.

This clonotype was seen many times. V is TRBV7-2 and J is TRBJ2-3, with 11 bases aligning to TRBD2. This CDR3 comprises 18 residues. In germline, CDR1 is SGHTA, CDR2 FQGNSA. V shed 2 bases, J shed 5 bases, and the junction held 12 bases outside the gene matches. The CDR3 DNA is TGTGCCAGCAGCTTAATTCGCCGTGGACTAGCGGGTAAAGATACGCAGTATTTT. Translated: CASSLIRRGLAGKDTQYF.

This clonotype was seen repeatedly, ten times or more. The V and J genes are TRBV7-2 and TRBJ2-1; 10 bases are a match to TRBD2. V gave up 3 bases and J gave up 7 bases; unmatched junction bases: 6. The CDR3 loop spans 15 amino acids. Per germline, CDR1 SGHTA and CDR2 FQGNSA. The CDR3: CASSFLAGDGNEQFF. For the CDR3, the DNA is TGTGCCAGCAGCTTCCTAGCGGGGGATGGTAATGAGCAGTTCTTC.

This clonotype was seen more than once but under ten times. The CDR3 coding sequence is TGTGCCAGCAGCCACGGGGCGGGACGGGATGAGCAGTTCTTC. This gives the protein CASSHGAGRDEQFF. V gene TRBV7-3 combines with J gene TRBJ2-1; maybe TRBD2 (6 bases). In germline, CDR1 is SGHTA, CDR2 FQGTGA. Trimming cost V 5 bases and J 8 bases, with 16 bases left between them. The CDR3 totals 14 residues.

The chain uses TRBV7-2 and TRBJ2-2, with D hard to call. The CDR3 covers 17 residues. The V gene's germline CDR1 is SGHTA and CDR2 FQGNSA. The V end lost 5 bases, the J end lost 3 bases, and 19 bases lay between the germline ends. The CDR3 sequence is CASSPSVRILDTGELFF. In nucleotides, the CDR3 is TGTGCCAGCAGCCCTTCCGTCCGGATTTTGGACACCGGGGAGCTGTTTTTT. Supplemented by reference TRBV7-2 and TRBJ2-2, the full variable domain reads GAGVSQSPSNKVTEKGKDVELRCDPISGHTALYWYRQSLGQGLEFLIYFQGNSAPDKSGLPSDRFSAERTGGSVSTLTIQRTQQEDSAVYLCASSPSVRILDTGELFFGEGSRLTVL.

The CDR3 loop reads CASSPHMNTEAFF. CDR3 sequence (DNA): TGTGCCAGCAGCCCCCATATGAACACTGAAGCTTTCTTT. The rearrangement joins TRBV12-3 or TRBV12-4 to TRBJ1-1; no clear D. There are 13 residues in the CDR3. Trimming removed 6 bases from V and 0 bases from J, with 8 bases in between.

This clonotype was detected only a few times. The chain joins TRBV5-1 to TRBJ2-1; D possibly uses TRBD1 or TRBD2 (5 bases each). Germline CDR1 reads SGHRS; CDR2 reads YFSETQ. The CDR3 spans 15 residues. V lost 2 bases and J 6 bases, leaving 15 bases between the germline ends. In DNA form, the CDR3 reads TGCGCCAGCAGCTTCCGGGACCGGGCCTCCAATGAGCAGTTCTTC. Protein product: CASSFRDRASNEQFF.

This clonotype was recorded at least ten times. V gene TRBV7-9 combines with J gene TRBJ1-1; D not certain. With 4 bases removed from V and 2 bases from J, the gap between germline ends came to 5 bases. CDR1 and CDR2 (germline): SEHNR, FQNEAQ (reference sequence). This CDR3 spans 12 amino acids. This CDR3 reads CASSSRNTEAFF. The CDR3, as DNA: TGTGCCAGCAGCTCCCGAAACACTGAAGCTTTCTTT.

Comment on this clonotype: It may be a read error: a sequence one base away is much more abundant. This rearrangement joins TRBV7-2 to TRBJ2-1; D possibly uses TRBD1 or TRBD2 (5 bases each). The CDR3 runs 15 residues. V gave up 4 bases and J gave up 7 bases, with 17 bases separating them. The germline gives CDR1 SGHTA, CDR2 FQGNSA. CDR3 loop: CASSSTRPGLNEQFF. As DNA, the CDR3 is TGTGCCAGCAGCTCAACCAGACCGGGGCTTAATGAGCAGTTCTTC.